This T cell receptor (beta chain) was captured in a study of graft-versus-host responses after intestinal transplantation. Clones were sequenced by immunoSEQ multiplex PCR, and TCRdb holds only the in-frame ones, with some missing. This table holds 95,000 to 110,000 clones, more than 75% found once. With respect to this clone: The antigen is undetermined.

The receptor's source is a human donor who received an intestinal transplant. The sample consisted of unstimulated CD4+ T cells sorted from spleen or lymph node cells, taken before intestinal transplant.

The CDR3 spells CASSFVGRAEAFF. The CDR3 DNA reads as TGTGCCAGCAGCTTTGTGGGGCGGGCTGAAGCTTTCTTT. The V call is TRBV7-9, the J call TRBJ1-1; possibly TRBD1 for D (5 bases). In germline, CDR1 is SEHNR, CDR2 FQNEAQ (reference sequence). V lost 3 bases, J lost 6 bases, and 11 bases lay in between. The CDR3 extends over 13 amino acids.